Below are 27 T cell receptor beta chains sequenced from a single sample in a study of OX40 agonist ivuxolimab in advanced cancers. TCRdb's copy holds only in-frame clones and misses some; the assay was immunoSEQ multiplex PCR. Altogether under 65,000 clones are present, about 85% being singletons, with the ten largest covering roughly 22%. The specimen was CD4+ or CD8+ T cells sorted from blood, collected in a trial of the OX40 agonist ivuxolimab. These TCRs come from an adult with an advanced solid tumor such as melanoma, head and neck, liver or kidney cancer.

The rearrangement joins TRBV27 to TRBJ2-5, with a weak D call TRBD1 (5 bases). V was trimmed by 6 bases and J by 5 bases, leaving 25 bases between them. The CDR3 has 17 residues. Germline V gene lookup returns CDR1 MNHEY and CDR2 SMNVEV (reference sequence). The CDR3 loop is CASSPGHYTPKEETQYF. As DNA, the CDR3 is TGTGCCAGCAGCCCCGGACATTATACCCCCAAGGAGGAGACCCAGTACTTC.

The V call is TRBV11-2, the J call TRBJ2-3, with 7 bases fitting TRBD2. CDR3 size: 19 residues. V dropped 4 bases and J dropped 0; count of bases not matched to a gene: 16. Looked up from germline, CDR1 is SGHAT and CDR2 is FQNNGV. CDR3 amino acids: CASSSVSTSSGTSTDTQYF. In DNA form, the CDR3 reads TGTGCCAGCAGCTCGGTATCGACTAGCTCGGGGACTAGCACAGATACGCAGTATTTT.

This sequence joins TRBV7-2 and TRBJ1-6; D remains ambiguous. Trimming removed 5 bases at V and 7 bases at J, with 18 bases between. There are 16 residues in the CDR3. Germline CDR1 SGHTA, CDR2 FQGNSA. The CDR3 protein is CASSPPGRVGNSPLHF. As DNA, the CDR3 is TGTGCCAGCAGCCCGCCGGGGAGGGTTGGGAATTCACCCCTCCACTTT.

This sequence joins TRBV19 and TRBJ1-1, with a possible D match to TRBD1 (5 bases). Germline-derived CDR1 and CDR2 are LNHDA and SQIVND (reference sequence). This CDR3 has 16 residues. V lost 0 bases to trimming and J lost 2 bases, with 13 bases between them. The DNA for the CDR3 is TGTGCCAGTAGTATAGATCGGGGGGGAATAAACACTGAAGCTTTCTTT. Its translation is CASSIDRGGINTEAFF.

This rearrangement joins TRBV7-3 to TRBJ2-1, with D uncertain. Germline values: CDR1 SGHTA, CDR2 FQGTGA. There are 13 residues in the CDR3. Trimming took 4 bases from V and 0 from J, leaving 4 bases between them. Here the CDR3 reads CASSYSSYNEQFF. The CDR3 DNA sequence: TGTGCCAGCAGCTATAGCTCCTACAATGAGCAGTTCTTC.

This chain links TRBV5-1 with TRBJ2-7; 8 nucleotides agree with TRBD1. V lost 4 bases to trimming and J lost 7 bases; unmatched junction nucleotides: 10. Germline CDR1 reads SGHRS; CDR2 reads YFSETQ. The CDR3 extends over 14 amino acids. The CDR3 region has the DNA TGCGCCAGCAGCATCGGGACAGGTACGTCTGAGCAGTACGTC. As protein: CASSIGTGTSEQYV.

V and J are TRBV9 and TRBJ1-2; TRBD1 might be the D (5 bases). Germline V gives CDR1 SGDLS, CDR2 YYNGEE. Deletions cut 2 bases from V and 13 bases from J, with 24 bases between. The CDR3 totals 15 residues. The CDR3 DNA follows: TGTGCCAGCAGCGTGAGCCGGGACGGGGGACGTGTGGGCACCTTC. Protein sequence: CASSVSRDGGRVGTF. Looking up the rest from reference TRBV9 and TRBJ1-2 gives the full variable domain: DSGVTQTPKHLITATGQRVTLRCSPRSGDLSVYWYQQSLDQGLQFLIQYYNGEERAKGNILERFSAQQFPDLHSELNLSSLELGDSALYFCASSVSRDGGRVGTFGSGTRLTVV.

The chain carries TRBV7-9 and TRBJ2-5; unclear D gene. This CDR3 contains 13 residues. Trimming shortened V by 1 base and J by 5 bases, and 8 bases separated the two germline ends. Germline V gene lookup returns CDR1 SEHNR and CDR2 FQNEAQ (reference sequence). In nucleotides, the CDR3 is TGTGCCAGCAGCTTAGTCGTGCTGGAGACCCAGTACTTC. Translated, it gives CASSLVVLETQYF.

The chain has TRBV28 and TRBJ2-3; 7 nucleotides align to TRBD1. V was pared by 7 bases and J by 6 bases, with 13 bases of the junction left unmatched. This CDR3 is 15 amino acids long. Germline CDR1 is MDHEN and CDR2 is SYDVKM. The CDR3 loop reads CASILSQGTWDTQYF. In nucleotides, the CDR3 is TGTGCCAGCATCCTATCACAGGGGACCTGGGATACGCAGTATTTT. Together with reference TRBV28 and TRBJ2-3, the CDR3 gives the full variable domain: DVKVTQSSRYLVKRTGEKVFLECVQDMDHENMFWYRQDPGLGLRLIYFSYDVKMKEKGDIPEGYSVSREKKERFSLILESASTNQTSMYLCASILSQGTWDTQYFGPGTRLTVL.

The rearrangement uses TRBV19 and TRBJ2-1, with TRBD1 identical over 8 bases. The trim removed 8 bases at V and 4 bases at J, leaving 7 bases unmatched. The CDR3 is made up of 14 amino acids. CDR1 and CDR2 (germline): LNHDA, SQIVND (reference sequence). The CDR3 DNA is TGTGCCAGTGACGACAGGGGCCCTTACAATGAGCAGTTCTTC. This encodes CASDDRGPYNEQFF. Using reference TRBV19 and TRBJ2-1 for the parts outside the CDR3, the full variable domain is DGGITQSPKYLFRKEGQNVTLSCEQNLNHDAMYWYRQDPGQGLRLIYYSQIVNDFQKGDIAEGYSVSREKKESFPLTVTSAQKNPTAFYLCASDDRGPYNEQFFGPGTRLTVL.

The V gene is TRBV28, the J gene TRBJ2-5; D may be TRBD2 (5 bases). This CDR3 has 12 residues. Germline CDR1 reads MDHEN; CDR2 reads SYDVKM. V lost 6 bases and J lost 5, with 10 bases in between. The CDR3 sequence: CASRGARETQYF. Written as DNA, the CDR3 is TGTGCCAGCAGGGGAGCCCGGGAGACCCAGTACTTC. Looking up the rest from reference TRBV28 and TRBJ2-5 gives the full variable domain: DVKVTQSSRYLVKRTGEKVFLECVQDMDHENMFWYRQDPGLGLRLIYFSYDVKMKEKGDIPEGYSVSREKKERFSLILESASTNQTSMYLCASRGARETQYFGPGTRLLVL.

This clone occurred once. CDR3 sequence: CASSYTGGELFF. The CDR3 nucleotides are TGTGCCAGCAGCTACACAGGCGGGGAGCTGTTTTTT. V gene TRBV6-1 combines with J gene TRBJ2-2; possible D gene TRBD1, 5 bases. The germline gives CDR1 MNHNS, CDR2 SASEGT. The CDR3 runs 12 residues. V shed 6 bases and J shed 7 bases, with 9 bases lying between them.

The rearrangement links TRBV11-2 to TRBJ2-1, with D maybe TRBD2 (5 bases). V lost 5 bases, J lost 3 bases, and 14 bases lay in between. The germline gives CDR1 SGHAT, CDR2 FQNNGV. The CDR3 totals 15 residues. CDR3 bases: TGTGCCAGCAGCCCCGGGAAGCAATTCTACAATGAGCAGTTCTTC. It specifies CASSPGKQFYNEQFF.

V usage is TRBV29-1 and J usage is TRBJ2-1; 12 bases fit TRBD1. Germline assignment: CDR1 SQVTM and CDR2 ANQGSEA. CDR3 length: 14 amino acids. V was clipped by 8 bases and J by 16 bases; unmatched bases: 18. CDR3 nucleotides: TGCAGCTTCGACTCCGGGACAGGGGGCGCAAAGGGATTCTTC. This codes for CSFDSGTGGAKGFF.

This clone appeared a single time. The rearrangement joins TRBV5-4 to TRBJ2-1; weak D call: TRBD1 (5 bases). CDR1 and CDR2 from the germline V gene are SGHNT and YYREEE (reference sequence). CDR3 length: 18 residues. V was pared by 4 bases and J by 7 bases, with 27 bases between. CDR3 region: CASSPRPGKDSEMNEQFF. CDR3 DNA sequence: TGTGCCAGCAGCCCCCGGCCAGGGAAGGATAGTGAAATGAATGAGCAGTTCTTC.

The rearrangement joins TRBV9 to TRBJ1-5; 7 bases fit TRBD1. Germline V gene sequence: CDR1 SGDLS, CDR2 YYNGEE. CDR3 length: 15 amino acids. The J segment lost 6 bases and the V segment lost 0 bases, leaving 6 bases of the junction unmatched. This CDR3 is CASSVEGAEGQPQHF. The CDR3 nucleotides are TGTGCCAGCAGCGTAGAGGGGGCGGAAGGTCAGCCCCAGCATTTT.

The chain couples TRBV7-2 to TRBJ1-1; no definite D call. With 3 bases removed from V and 3 bases from J, the gap between germline ends came to 17 bases. Germline V gives CDR1 SGHTA, CDR2 FQGNSA. CDR3 length equals 16 residues. The DNA for the CDR3 is TGTGCCAGCAGCTTCTTCGGATCCTTGGGCCACACTGAAGCTTTCTTT. Its translation is CASSFFGSLGHTEAFF.

The V and J genes are TRBV11-2 and TRBJ2-7; no clear D gene. Trimming took off 1 base at V and 5 bases at J, with 9 bases between the two ends. CDR1 is SGHAT and CDR2 is FQNNGV in the germline V gene. This CDR3 region has 13 residues. This CDR3 is CASSLAGHDEQYF. The CDR3 bases are TGTGCCAGCAGCTTAGCGGGCCACGACGAGCAGTACTTC.

V is TRBV2 and J is TRBJ2-1, with 11 bases aligning to TRBD2. Per germline, CDR1 SNHLY and CDR2 FYNNEI. There are 18 residues in the CDR3. V shed 3 bases, J shed 8 bases, and the junction held 15 bases outside the gene matches. DNA of the CDR3: TGTGCCAGCAGTGACGCGCCGGTGCCGACTAGCGGGGCTCATGAGCAGTTCTTC. This sequence encodes CASSDAPVPTSGAHEQFF.

V gene TRBV9 combines with J gene TRBJ2-3; D is unclear. The CDR3 is made up of 16 amino acids. Trimming pared 4 bases from V and 2 bases from J, leaving 17 bases between. Germline-derived CDR1 and CDR2 are SGDLS and YYNGEE. The chain's CDR3 is CASSPVARLSTDTQYF. For the CDR3, the DNA is TGTGCCAGCAGCCCAGTAGCTAGACTTTCCACAGATACGCAGTATTTT. Looking up the rest from reference TRBV9 and TRBJ2-3 gives the full variable domain: DSGVTQTPKHLITATGQRVTLRCSPRSGDLSVYWYQQSLDQGLQFLIQYYNGEERAKGNILERFSAQQFPDLHSELNLSSLELGDSALYFCASSPVARLSTDTQYFGPGTRLTVL.

The rearrangement joins TRBV14 to TRBJ2-7; 10 positions agree with TRBD1. Losses at the gene ends were 3 bases for V and 0 bases for J; bases not matched to a gene: 2. The length of the CDR3 is 15 residues. Germline V gene data show CDR1 as SGHDN and CDR2 as FVKESK. The DNA of the CDR3 is TGTGCCAGCAGCCACAGGGACAGGGGCTCCTACGAGCAGTACTTC. Amino acids: CASSHRDRGSYEQYF.

This chain joins TRBV30 and TRBJ2-1; TRBD2 agrees at 7 bases. J gave up 5 bases and V 5 bases, and 3 bases lay outside the gene matches. The CDR3 is 12 amino acids. Germline V gene sequence: CDR1 GTSNPN, CDR2 SVGIG (reference sequence). The CDR3 reads CAWAGVNNEQFF. The CDR3 DNA is TGTGCCTGGGCGGGGGTCAACAATGAGCAGTTCTTC.

The V and J genes are TRBV11-2 and TRBJ1-2; weak D call: TRBD1 (5 bases). CDR1 is SGHAT and CDR2 is FQNNGV in the germline V gene. This CDR3 comprises 15 residues. Deletions cut 5 bases from V and 4 bases from J, with 17 bases between. CDR3 nucleotides: TGTGCCAGCAGCCCCGAGCAGGGTGGGGGCTATGGCTACACCTTC. Translating gives CASSPEQGGGYGYTF.

The chain carries TRBV9 and TRBJ2-1, with D possibly TRBD2 on 6 matching bases. The V and J ends lost 4 bases and 7 bases respectively, with 15 bases between them. This CDR3 is 14 amino acids long. The germline CDR1 and CDR2 sequences are SGDLS and YYNGEE. The chain's CDR3 is CASSFRLGGNEQFF. In nucleotides, the CDR3 is TGTGCCAGCAGCTTCCGTCTCGGGGGAAATGAGCAGTTCTTC. Looking up the rest from reference TRBV9 and TRBJ2-1 gives the full variable domain: DSGVTQTPKHLITATGQRVTLRCSPRSGDLSVYWYQQSLDQGLQFLIQYYNGEERAKGNILERFSAQQFPDLHSELNLSSLELGDSALYFCASSFRLGGNEQFFGPGTRLTVL.

V and J are TRBV7-7 and TRBJ2-3; TRBD1 matches 8 bases. CDR1 SSHAT and CDR2 FNYEAQ come from the germline V gene (reference sequence). The CDR3 covers 16 residues. V was pared by 5 bases and J by 5 bases, with 12 bases of the junction left unmatched. CDR3 sequence reads: CASSETGVPPEDTQYF. In nucleotides, the CDR3 is TGTGCCAGCAGCGAGACAGGGGTACCCCCCGAAGATACGCAGTATTTT.

This clone was seen just once. The rearrangement links TRBV7-9 to TRBJ2-5, with unresolved D. Germline assignment: CDR1 SEHNR and CDR2 FQNEAQ (reference sequence). This CDR3 has 15 residues. V dropped 2 bases and J dropped 4 bases, with 14 bases sitting between them. This CDR3 is CASSLTRRTGETQYF. DNA of the CDR3: TGTGCCAGCAGCTTAACCAGACGTACCGGAGAGACCCAGTACTTC.

This clone was seen once. This chain joins TRBV5-6 and TRBJ1-1; no clear D gene. This CDR3 has 12 amino acids. The germline CDR1 and CDR2 sequences are SGHDT and YYEEEE. Trimming cost V 0 bases and J 6 bases, with 6 bases left between them. DNA for the CDR3: TGTGCCAGCAGCTTGGGTAGGGCTGAAGCTTTCTTT. It translates to CASSLGRAEAFF.